Each of the 27 T cell receptor beta chains below was sequenced from the same sample in a study of blood T cell repertoires in COVID-19. Data came from immunoSEQ multiplex PCR; TCRdb stores just in-frame clones and leaves some out. Of about 250,000 clones in the sample, about 79% were seen once. The specimen sequenced was peripheral blood. These receptors originate from a man older than 75 with acute or convalescent COVID-19.

V and J are TRBV10-3 and TRBJ2-6, with 9 bases identical to TRBD2. This CDR3 spans 16 amino acids. Germline lookup yields CDR1 ENHRY and CDR2 SYGVKD. Germline trimming cut 6 bases from V and 1 base from J; bases unmatched to any gene: 4. CDR3 loop: CAISGTSSSGANVLTF. Written as DNA, the CDR3 is TGTGCCATCAGCGGGACTAGCAGTTCTGGGGCCAACGTCCTGACTTTC.

The rearrangement joins TRBV11-3 to TRBJ2-2; TRBD1 agrees at 7 bases. From germline, CDR1 is SGHNT and CDR2 YENEEA. The CDR3 spans 14 residues. The ends lost 4 bases at V and 7 bases at J; junction bases unmatched: 6. The CDR3 protein is CASSSVTGHGELFF. The DNA for the CDR3 is TGTGCCAGCAGCTCCGTGACAGGGCACGGGGAGCTGTTTTTT.

This clone was counted once. This chain connects TRBV5-1 to TRBJ1-1; possibly TRBD1 for D (5 bases). The length of the CDR3 is 14 residues. Deletions cut 4 bases from V and 1 base from J, with 11 bases between. The germline V gene has CDR1 SGHRS and CDR2 YFSETQ. CDR3: CASSVDTGNTEAFF. In DNA, the CDR3 is TGCGCCAGCAGCGTCGATACAGGGAACACTGAAGCTTTCTTT.

J is TRBJ2-4 and V is TRBV5-4, with TRBD1 matching 12 bases. The CDR3 is 16 amino acids. J gave up 5 bases and V 4 bases, and 7 bases lay outside the gene matches. Germline V gene lookup returns CDR1 SGHNT and CDR2 YYREEE (reference sequence). CDR3 region: CASSRPGTGGENIQYF. As DNA, the CDR3 is TGTGCCAGCAGCCGTCCCGGGACAGGGGGCGAAAACATTCAGTACTTC. Supplemented by reference TRBV5-4 and TRBJ2-4, the full variable domain reads ETGVTQSPTHLIKTRGQQVTLRCSSQSGHNTVSWYQQALGQGPQFIFQYYREEENGRGNFPPRFSGLQFPNYSSELNVNALELDDSALYLCASSRPGTGGENIQYFGAGTRLSVL.

J is TRBJ2-1 and V is TRBV5-1; TRBD2 matches at 7 bases. The CDR3 runs to 15 residues. The germline V gene encodes CDR1 SGHRS and CDR2 YFSETQ. The junction had 4 bases not matched to a gene; V was cut back by 4 bases and J by 0 bases. CDR3 DNA sequence: TGCGCCAGCAGCGGGGGGAGGGGCTCCTACAATGAGCAGTTCTTC. Its protein is CASSGGRGSYNEQFF. The full variable domain, its missing parts supplied by reference TRBV5-1 and TRBJ2-1, is KAGVTQTPRYLIKTRGQQVTLSCSPISGHRSVSWYQQTPGQGLQFLFEYFSETQRNKGNFPGRFSGRQFSNSRSEMNVSTLELGDSALYLCASSGGRGSYNEQFFGPGTRLTVL.

This chain's CDR3 is CASSLLPGAGQPQHF. CDR3 coding DNA: TGTGCCAGCAGCTTACTACCAGGGGCCGGTCAGCCCCAGCATTTT. The chain employs TRBV7-6 and TRBJ1-5; TRBD1 might be the D (6 bases). V was cut by 2 bases and J by 6 bases, with 14 bases left in between. Germline-derived CDR1 and CDR2 are SGHVS and FNYEAQ. CDR3 length: 15 residues.

This rearrangement joins TRBV13 to TRBJ2-1; TRBD2 matches at 8 bases. The germline V gene has CDR1 PRHDT and CDR2 FYEKMQ (reference sequence). Trimming cost V 0 bases and J 6 bases; bases outside gene matches: 7. The CDR3 has 16 amino acids. The CDR3 spells CASSLGLGTRGNEQFF. In DNA, the CDR3 is TGTGCCAGCAGCTTAGGCCTGGGGACTAGGGGCAATGAGCAGTTCTTC.

The rearrangement uses TRBV7-6 and TRBJ1-1; D is undetermined. The germline gives CDR1 SGHVS, CDR2 FNYEAQ. The CDR3 contains 13 residues. The V and J ends lost 3 bases and 1 base respectively, with 6 bases between them. CDR3 in amino acids: CASSFGRNTEAFF. The CDR3 DNA is TGTGCCAGCAGCTTTGGCAGGAACACTGAAGCTTTCTTT.

This clone was picked up a small number of times. The chain employs TRBV9 and TRBJ1-2; 7 positions match TRBD1. CDR1 and CDR2 from the germline V gene are SGDLS and YYNGEE. The length of the CDR3 is 14 residues. J gave up 1 base and V 3 bases, and 3 bases lay outside the gene matches. The CDR3: CASSAQGNNYGYTF. DNA of the CDR3: TGTGCCAGCAGCGCACAGGGGAATAACTATGGCTACACCTTC.

The V and J genes are TRBV5-1 and TRBJ2-3; D is undetermined. V was clipped by 0 bases and J by 2 bases, with 10 bases between them. CDR3 size: 15 residues. Germline V lookup: CDR1 SGHRS, CDR2 YFSETQ. CDR3 bases: TGCGCCAGCAGCTTGGAGCAGGTATTCACAGATACGCAGTATTTT. Translated: CASSLEQVFTDTQYF. The variable domain in full, with the rest retrieved from reference TRBV5-1 and TRBJ2-3, is KAGVTQTPRYLIKTRGQQVTLSCSPISGHRSVSWYQQTPGQGLQFLFEYFSETQRNKGNFPGRFSGRQFSNSRSEMNVSTLELGDSALYLCASSLEQVFTDTQYFGPGTRLTVL.

The chain uses TRBV6-5 and TRBJ2-3, with D maybe TRBD1 (5 bases). Trimming shortened V by 8 bases and J by 3 bases, and 12 bases separated the two germline ends. The CDR3 consists of 13 residues. Germline V gives CDR1 MNHEY, CDR2 SVGAGI. Written as DNA, the CDR3 is TGTGCCAGCGGTCAGGGTGTGACAGATACGCAGTATTTT. Its protein product is CASGQGVTDTQYF.

The V gene is TRBV18, the J gene TRBJ1-1, with D uncertain. V was trimmed by 0 bases and J by 10 bases, leaving 15 bases between them. Germline V lookup: CDR1 KGHSH, CDR2 LQKENI. The CDR3 has 14 amino acids. The CDR3 DNA follows: TGTGCCAGCTCACCACCGAACCCCGTGGCGGGAGCTTTCTTT. Translation gives CASSPPNPVAGAFF.

This chain links TRBV5-5 with TRBJ1-2, with unresolved D. Germline loops: CDR1 SGHKS, CDR2 YYEKEE (reference sequence). CDR3 length equals 16 residues. V was trimmed by 2 bases and J by 7 bases, leaving 21 bases between them. CDR3 coding DNA: TGTGCCAGCAGCTTAGAAGCCCTTCGTTCTGGTTCTGGCTACACCTTC. This encodes CASSLEALRSGSGYTF.

V usage is TRBV27 and J usage is TRBJ1-5; perhaps TRBD1 as D (6 bases). The CDR3 covers 15 residues. In germline, CDR1 is MNHEY, CDR2 SMNVEV (reference sequence). V was cut by 2 bases and J by 5 bases, with 13 bases left in between. The CDR3 DNA reads TGTGCCAGCAGTTTACAGGGACAAAGTTATCAGCCCCAGCATTTT. The encoded protein is CASSLQGQSYQPQHF.

This clone was seen a single time. The chain recombines TRBV7-9 with TRBJ1-1, with D possibly matching TRBD1 (5 bases). The CDR3 loop spans 14 amino acids. V lost 3 bases to trimming and J lost 1 base, with 9 bases between them. Germline CDR1 SEHNR, CDR2 FQNEAQ (reference sequence). This chain's CDR3 is CASSFFDRNTEAFF. The CDR3 nucleotides read TGTGCCAGCAGCTTCTTTGACAGGAACACTGAAGCTTTCTTT.

This clone was detected only a few times. This chain joins TRBV2 and TRBJ1-1; weak D call: TRBD1 (6 bases). CDR3 length: 14 amino acids. Germline assignment: CDR1 SNHLY and CDR2 FYNNEI. Trimming took 6 bases from V and 0 from J, leaving 11 bases between them. The CDR3: CASRYRAMNTEAFF. The CDR3 bases are TGTGCCAGCAGATACAGGGCCATGAACACTGAAGCTTTCTTT. Full variable domain (rest looked up from reference TRBV2 and TRBJ1-1): EPEVTQTPSHQVTQMGQEVILRCVPISNHLYFYWYRQILGQKVEFLVSFYNNEISEKSEIFDDQFSVERPDGSNFTLKIRSTKLEDSAMYFCASRYRAMNTEAFFGQGTRLTVV.

V is TRBV2 and J is TRBJ1-5, with 9 bases fitting TRBD1. Trimming took 6 bases from V and 7 from J; bases not matched to a gene: 4. The CDR3 consists of 13 residues. Germline-derived CDR1 and CDR2 are SNHLY and FYNNEI. CDR3 nucleotides: TGTGCCAGCAGGGGACAGGGAAGACAGCCCCAGCATTTT. Protein: CASRGQGRQPQHF.

The chain uses TRBV5-1 and TRBJ1-4; D uncertain. Germline V gene lookup returns CDR1 SGHRS and CDR2 YFSETQ. The V gene lost 0 bases and the J gene lost 4 bases, with 7 bases spanning the gap. The CDR3 runs to 14 residues. The CDR3 DNA reads TGCGCCAGCAGCTTGGGGCAGGATAATGAAAAACTGTTTTTT. Its protein product is CASSLGQDNEKLFF.

The chain employs TRBV7-6 and TRBJ1-6; 7 bases are shared with TRBD1. Germline-derived CDR1 and CDR2 are SGHVS and FNYEAQ. Trimming removed 1 base from V and 4 bases from J; junction bases left unmatched: 1. The CDR3 is 15 residues long. The CDR3 reads CASSLGQGYNSPLHF. The CDR3 nucleotides are TGTGCCAGCAGCTTAGGACAGGGTTATAATTCACCCCTCCACTTT.

This clone was recorded a few times. The chain recombines TRBV10-2 with TRBJ2-2, with D maybe TRBD2 (6 bases). V gave up 7 bases and J gave up 0 bases, with 9 bases separating them. CDR3 size: 14 residues. From germline, CDR1 is WSHSY and CDR2 SAAADI. CDR3 region: CASTGTSNTGELFF. The DNA of the CDR3 is TGCGCCAGCACCGGGACTTCGAACACCGGGGAGCTGTTTTTT.

This clone occurred a few times. The chain has TRBV9 and TRBJ2-3; possible D gene TRBD1, 6 bases. Germline CDR1 reads SGDLS; CDR2 reads YYNGEE. This CDR3 region has 16 residues. V gave up 2 bases and J gave up 1 base, with 14 bases separating them. This CDR3 reads CASSVLVGAGTDTQYF. For the CDR3, the DNA is TGTGCCAGCAGCGTGCTAGTGGGGGCCGGCACAGATACGCAGTATTTT.

The rearrangement joins TRBV28 to TRBJ2-1; no clear D gene. Germline V gene sequence: CDR1 MDHEN, CDR2 SYDVKM. This CDR3 has 11 amino acids. Trimming stripped 4 bases from V and 7 bases from J, with 5 bases between. The CDR3 spells CASSSLNEQFF. Here the CDR3 DNA reads TGTGCCAGCAGTTCATTGAATGAGCAGTTCTTC.

The V gene is TRBV2, the J gene TRBJ2-5, with unresolved D. This CDR3 is 12 amino acids long. The V gene's germline CDR1 is SNHLY and CDR2 FYNNEI. Between the trimmed V and J ends, which lost 7 bases and 0 bases, there was a span of 6 bases. The CDR3 DNA reads TGTGCCAGCACCAGGTACCAAGAGACCCAGTACTTC. This gives the protein CASTRYQETQYF.

This chain links TRBV6-5 with TRBJ1-2; the match to TRBD1 covers 8 bases. CDR1 and CDR2 from the germline V gene are MNHEY and SVGAGI. The CDR3 has 12 residues. Unmatched junction bases numbered 6, after V lost 8 bases and J lost 7 bases. CDR3 amino acids: CASGDRIGGYTF. CDR3 nucleotide sequence: TGTGCCAGCGGGGACAGGATAGGTGGCTACACCTTC.

The rearrangement links TRBV5-1 to TRBJ2-4; a possible D gene is TRBD1 (5 bases). Trimming pared 0 bases from V and 3 bases from J, leaving 7 bases between. The germline CDR1 and CDR2 sequences are SGHRS and YFSETQ. This CDR3 has 14 amino acids. CDR3 loop: CASSLGGRKNIQYF. The CDR3 DNA is TGCGCCAGCAGCTTGGGGGGCCGCAAAAACATTCAGTACTTC.

V usage is TRBV19 and J usage is TRBJ2-1, with 8 bases fitting TRBD1. Germline lookup yields CDR1 LNHDA and CDR2 SQIVND (reference sequence). The V and J ends lost 7 bases and 7 bases, in that order; junction bases with no gene match: 12. The CDR3 totals 15 residues. The CDR3 DNA follows: TGTGCCAGTAACCGACAGGGGTCCCCCCGGAATGAGCAGTTCTTC. Protein product: CASNRQGSPRNEQFF.

V is TRBV3-1 (or the pseudogene TRBV3-2) and J is TRBJ1-3; weak D call: TRBD1 (6 bases). The CDR3 loop spans 17 amino acids. The V gene lost 4 bases and the J gene lost 0 bases, with 16 bases spanning the gap. The germline V gene has CDR1 LGHDT and CDR2 YNNKEL (reference sequence). The CDR3 nucleotides read TGTGCCAGCAGCCCCCGCCCAGGGGCTCTCTCTGGAAACACCATATATTTT. Protein: CASSPRPGALSGNTIYF.